The clone carrying this TCR beta chain has more than one count but fewer than ten. Using its own MiXCR run on the RT-PCR reads, TCRdb lists one record per CDR3 protein. The sample yields about 960,000 distinct CDR3 sequences, roughly 18% seen once. The sample comes from a study of patients and donors after allogeneic stem cell transplantation. With 6 bases removed from V and 0 bases from J, the gap between germline ends came to 15 bases. Germline V lookup: CDR1 SQVTM, CDR2 ANQGSEA. This CDR3 region has 16 residues. Specimen: blood, either unsorted or a sorted T cell fraction (not recorded which). The TCR comes from a human donor who was either an allogeneic HSCT recipient or a stem cell or donor lymphocyte infusion donor (not recorded which). It is not recorded whose cells these are; they may come from a transplant donor. The V and J genes are TRBV29-1 and TRBJ2-6; either TRBD1 or TRBD2 may fit D (5 bases each). CDR3 protein: CSVGQGPGSGANVLTF. The CDR3 DNA sequence: TGCAGCGTGGGGCAGGGACCCGGCTCTGGGGCCAACGTCCTGACTTTC.